This T cell receptor (beta chain) was sequenced for a study of beta chain features in type 1 diabetes (dated 2018 in TCRdb). For context, the study as a whole: Mean age, gender distribution, total cell number and subset yield were not different between patients and healthy donors. Naive and central memory subsets were obtained from all 30 or so donors, but regulatory and stem cell-like memory subsets were isolated from only 8 patients and roughly eight healthy donors. Across all samples, about 110 million sorted cells were examined, and cell number per subset correlated strongly with RNA yield. In the study, TCRB repertoires of sorted circulating CD4+ T cell subsets from recently diagnosed type 1 diabetes patients were compared with those of matched healthy donors. Findings and caveats that apply to the study as a whole: Naive, central memory and regulatory TCRB repertoires appeared to be more similar among patients than among healthy donors. A moderate but significant shortening of TCRB CDR3 length was observed in type 1 diabetes patients in all four CD4+ subsets. At VDJ recombination sites, patients with type 1 diabetes made fewer insertions and deleted more nucleotides, a pattern implying thymic rearrangement abnormalities. Because cDNA was sequenced instead of genomic DNA, highly expressing activated cells could be over-represented, though the groups showed no difference in activation or CD3 levels. Shorter templates might have been favored by PCR, but patient and control samples were amplified and corrected together, so both groups would have been affected equally by any skew. Because small numbers of individuals were included in the HLA sub-analyses, any influence of HLA type on TCRB rearrangement was left unresolved.

The High Capacity cDNA Reverse Transcription Kit was used to reverse transcribe all of the isolated RNA, meaning that expressed TCRB transcripts were what got sequenced. Deep immunoSEQ sequencing was applied to naive, central memory and regulatory T cell samples, giving an average of roughly 3.5 million total reads per sample. Sorted cells were lysed in RLT buffer and RNA was extracted with DNase-treated RNeasy Micro or Mini kits, depending on cell number. To prevent cross-contamination, every cell subset was processed on its own, while patient and healthy donor samples were processed together. The immunoSEQ multiplex PCR was used to amplify TCRB sequences from cDNA, generating 87-bp fragments that spanned the CDR3 region. Sequencing of the amplicons was performed on the Illumina HiSeq platform. On the authors' methods: PCR bias was corrected computationally using synthetic template baselines, and reads within Hamming distance 2 were collapsed, with unmergeable singletons discarded. Reads were aligned against IMGT to assign V, D and J genes, CDR3 length and insertions or deletions at six rearrangement sites. Within each subset, clonotype counts were normalized to sorted cell number, after which true diversity and Gini coefficients were computed with the tcR R package. The overlap coefficient, calculated on TCRB nucleotide sequences, was used to quantify repertoire sharing. The clones in this table, taken by TCRdb from immuneACCESS, are in-frame only. Not every clone is retained; where verified, under half of the shortfall comes from an unresolved V gene, and the cause of the rest is unknown. Clone size and V and J calls were adopted from that table, with D and trimming inferred from the DNA. The sample table records approximately 170,000 clones; about 7.9% of these occur just once. Of the sample, 0.5% is held by the ten largest clones.

This clone appeared a few times. The clone's antigen remains unknown. There are no base qualities to consult, and no much larger clone falls within one base. The germline V end is reduced by 4 bases and the J end by 6 bases; junction bases left unmatched: 9. From a lookup of the germline V gene, CDR1 and CDR2 are SGHTA and FQGNSA. The CDR3 starts with the cysteine, ends with the phenylalanine, and has 16 residues. This entry keeps only the CDR3 DNA: 48 bases, framed from base 1. Each donor gave one peripheral blood draw, averaging about 100 mL, which was collected into heparinised tubes. Using a panel that included CD45RO, CCR7, CD25, CD127, CD95 and CD27, naive, central memory, regulatory and stem cell-like memory CD4+ T cells were sorted on a BD FACSAria II. Every sorted population had a purity above 95%. PBMCs were isolated immediately by Lymphoprep density gradient centrifugation and stained directly without culture. So that batch effects would be minimized, each experiment stained and sorted samples in pairs, pairing one healthy donor with one patient.

Sequenced input: central memory CD4+ T cells from blood. The sequence links TRBV7-2 to TRBJ2-1, and TRBD2 aligns with 10 junction nucleotides. This sequence was found in a man between 18 and 29 years old with type 1 diabetes. In nucleotide form, the sequence is TGTGCCAGCAGCTCAGTAGCGGGGGGTCTCCCCAATGAGCAGTTCTTC. It codes for CASSSVAGGLPNEQFF.